The 8 T cell receptor beta chains in this list originate from one sample, sequenced in a study of Ad26.COV2.S vaccination and SARS-CoV-2 variants. The treatment is: about 20 received Ad26.COV2.S at low or high dose, single or two shots; 5 received placebo; per-sample allocation not given. Day 63 after the first injection of vaccine or placebo was the sampling time. Some clones are missing from TCRdb's copy, which holds only in-frame ones; the method was immunoSEQ multiplex PCR. The table includes roughly 680,000 clones, more than 80% detected once. Sequenced material: peripheral blood, taken in a trial of Ad26.COV2.S vaccine versus placebo. The receptors originated from a person between 18 and 65 years old who received the Ad26.COV2.S COVID-19 vaccine or a placebo.

The rearrangement links TRBV25-1 to TRBJ2-7; D might be TRBD2 (6 bases). V was trimmed by 2 bases and J by 5 bases, leaving 16 bases between them. CDR1 is MGHDK, CDR2 SYGVNS, per germline. The CDR3 spans 15 residues. The CDR3 coding sequence is TGTGCCAGCAGTGAAGCGGCAGCGGGCCGGAACGAGCAGTACTTC. Protein product: CASSEAAAGRNEQYF.

CDR3 bases: TGTGCCAGCAGTTACGGACCACAGGGGCGGGATACGCAGTATTTT. Amino acid sequence: CASSYGPQGRDTQYF. J is TRBJ2-3 and V is TRBV6-5, with TRBD1 identical over 7 bases. V shed 2 bases and J 6 bases; nucleotides not matched to a gene: 8. This CDR3 spans 15 amino acids. From germline, CDR1 is MNHEY and CDR2 SVGAGI.

The rearrangement joins TRBV5-1 to TRBJ2-5, with no clear D. Trimming stripped 2 bases from V and 4 bases from J, with 12 bases between. Germline CDR1 is SGHRS and CDR2 is YFSETQ. The CDR3 loop spans 14 amino acids. This CDR3 reads CASSFPYSGETQYF. DNA of the CDR3: TGCGCCAGCAGCTTCCCGTACTCTGGAGAGACCCAGTACTTC.

The genes are TRBV30 and TRBJ1-4; no clear D gene. The germline V gene has CDR1 GTSNPN and CDR2 SVGIG (reference sequence). The ends were cut back, 0 bases at V and 14 bases at J, with 10 bases in the middle. This CDR3 comprises 11 residues. The CDR3 DNA follows: TGTGCCTGGAGTGTACGACAATATCTGTTTTTT. Amino acids: CAWSVRQYLFF.

J is TRBJ1-2 and V is TRBV6-5; D might be TRBD1 (6 bases). Trimming stripped 7 bases from V and 3 bases from J, with 9 bases between. CDR3 length: 12 residues. Germline-derived CDR1 and CDR2 are MNHEY and SVGAGI. The DNA of the CDR3 is TGTGCCAGCAAGCACAGGGACTATGGCTACACCTTC. Translation gives CASKHRDYGYTF.

Comments on this clone: The sample contains more than one DNA sequence encoding this CDR3. V is TRBV15 and J is TRBJ2-7, with 8 positions matching TRBD1. The CDR3 is made up of 14 amino acids. The germline CDR1 and CDR2 sequences are LNHNV and YYDKDF (reference sequence). The V gene end was trimmed by 3 bases and the J gene end by 5 bases; junction bases not matched to a gene: 6. The CDR3 spells CATSSDRGVHEQYF. The DNA for the CDR3 is TGTGCCACCAGCAGCGACAGGGGTGTACACGAGCAGTACTTC.

This chain connects TRBV6-5 to TRBJ1-5; the match to TRBD1 covers 7 bases. The CDR3 is made up of 15 amino acids. V lost 6 bases, J lost 5 bases, and 10 bases stayed unmatched. The germline CDR1 and CDR2 sequences are MNHEY and SVGAGI. The DNA for the CDR3 is TGTGCCAGCAGCCGAACAGGGGTTAGGGATCAGCCCCAGCATTTT. It is translated as CASSRTGVRDQPQHF.

The chain joins TRBV28 to TRBJ2-1, with 9 bases that match TRBD2. The CDR3 consists of 16 residues. From germline, CDR1 is MDHEN and CDR2 SYDVKM. V trimming: 1 base; J trimming: 3 bases; junction bases outside the gene matches: 4. The CDR3 reads CASSLSGAGGYNEQFF. CDR3 in DNA: TGTGCCAGCAGTTTATCTGGAGCGGGGGGCTACAATGAGCAGTTCTTC.